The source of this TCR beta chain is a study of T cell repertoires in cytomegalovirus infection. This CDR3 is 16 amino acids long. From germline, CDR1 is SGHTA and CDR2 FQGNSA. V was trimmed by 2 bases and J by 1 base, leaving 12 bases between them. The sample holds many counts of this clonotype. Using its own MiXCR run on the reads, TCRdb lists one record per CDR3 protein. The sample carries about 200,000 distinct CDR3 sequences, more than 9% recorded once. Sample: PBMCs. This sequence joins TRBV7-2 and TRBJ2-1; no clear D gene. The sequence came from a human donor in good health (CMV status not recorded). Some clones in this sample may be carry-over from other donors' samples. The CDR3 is CASSLPPASSYNEQFF. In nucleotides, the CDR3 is TGTGCCAGCAGCTTACCCCCAGCATCATCCTACAATGAGCAGTTCTTC. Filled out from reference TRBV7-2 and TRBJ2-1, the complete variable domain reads GAGVSQSPSNKVTEKGKDVELRCDPISGHTALYWYRQSLGQGLEFLIYFQGNSAPDKSGLPSDRFSAERTGGSVSTLTIQRTQQEDSAVYLCASSLPPASSYNEQFFGPGTRLTVL.